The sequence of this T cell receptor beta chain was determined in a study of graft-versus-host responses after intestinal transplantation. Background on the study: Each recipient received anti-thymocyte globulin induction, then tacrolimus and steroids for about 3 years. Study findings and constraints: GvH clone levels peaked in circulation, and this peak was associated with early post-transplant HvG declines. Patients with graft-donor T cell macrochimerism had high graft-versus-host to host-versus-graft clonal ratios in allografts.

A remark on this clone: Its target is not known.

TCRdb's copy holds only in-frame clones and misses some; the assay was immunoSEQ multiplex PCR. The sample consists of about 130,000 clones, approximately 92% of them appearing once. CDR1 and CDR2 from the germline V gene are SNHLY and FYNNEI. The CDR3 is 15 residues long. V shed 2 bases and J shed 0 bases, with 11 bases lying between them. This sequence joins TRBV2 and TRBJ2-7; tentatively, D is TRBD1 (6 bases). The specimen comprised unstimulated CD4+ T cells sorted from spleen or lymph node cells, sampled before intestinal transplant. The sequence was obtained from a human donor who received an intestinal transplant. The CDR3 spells CASSEMGAVSYEQYF. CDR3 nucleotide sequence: TGTGCCAGCAGTGAAATGGGGGCCGTCTCCTACGAGCAGTACTTC.